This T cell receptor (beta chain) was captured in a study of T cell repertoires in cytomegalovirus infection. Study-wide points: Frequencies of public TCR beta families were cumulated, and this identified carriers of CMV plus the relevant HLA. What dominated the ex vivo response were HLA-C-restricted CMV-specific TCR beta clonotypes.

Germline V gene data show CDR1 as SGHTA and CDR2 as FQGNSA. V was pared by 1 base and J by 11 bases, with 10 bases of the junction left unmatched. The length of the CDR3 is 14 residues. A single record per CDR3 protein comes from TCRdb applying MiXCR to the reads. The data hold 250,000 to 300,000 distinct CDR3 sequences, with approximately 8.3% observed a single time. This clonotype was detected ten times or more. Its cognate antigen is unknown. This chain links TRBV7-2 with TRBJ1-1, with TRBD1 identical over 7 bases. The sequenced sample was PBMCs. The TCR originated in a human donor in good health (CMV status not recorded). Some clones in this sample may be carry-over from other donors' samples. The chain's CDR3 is CASSLGAGQFFAFF. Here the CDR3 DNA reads TGTGCCAGCAGCTTAGGGGCGGGACAGTTTTTTGCTTTCTTT.